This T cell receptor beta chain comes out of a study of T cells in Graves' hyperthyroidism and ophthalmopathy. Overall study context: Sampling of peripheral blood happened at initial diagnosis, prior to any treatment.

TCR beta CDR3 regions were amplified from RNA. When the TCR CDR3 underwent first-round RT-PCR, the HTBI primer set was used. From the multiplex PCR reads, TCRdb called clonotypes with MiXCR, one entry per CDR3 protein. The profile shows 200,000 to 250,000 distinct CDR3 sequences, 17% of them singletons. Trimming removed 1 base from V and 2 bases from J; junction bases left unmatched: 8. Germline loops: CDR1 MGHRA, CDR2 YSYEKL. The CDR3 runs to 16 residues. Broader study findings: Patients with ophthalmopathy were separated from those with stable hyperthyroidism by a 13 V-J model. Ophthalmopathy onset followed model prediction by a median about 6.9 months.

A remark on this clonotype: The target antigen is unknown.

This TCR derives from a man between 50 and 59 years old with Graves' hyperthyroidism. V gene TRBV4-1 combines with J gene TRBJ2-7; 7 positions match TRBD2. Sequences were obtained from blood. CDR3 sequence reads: CASSQGIAGPPYEQYF. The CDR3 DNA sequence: TGCGCCAGCAGCCAAGGAATAGCGGGTCCCCCCTACGAGCAGTACTTC.